A selection of T cell receptor beta chains follows, all from one sample in a study of beta chain features in type 1 diabetes. Assay: immunoSEQ multiplex PCR; the TCRdb copy retains only in-frame clones and omits some. The sample consists of about 160,000 clones, approximately 8.4% of them appearing once. Sequenced input: central memory CD4+ T cells from blood. The receptors derive from a woman in her late teens or twenties in good health. Both conserved end residues are part of each CDR3. A D gene is named only where the DNA matches it firmly. Rows may omit the clone size; those that give it use once, few, many or a size class.

j_call d_call v_call clone_size cdr3_aa cdr3_nt
TRBJ2-7 - TRBV18 - CASSGSMGSGEQYF TGTGCCAGCTCGGGGTCGATGGGGTCGGGAGAGCAGTACTTC
TRBJ2-7 TRBD2 TRBV14 - CASSQATAGPREQYF TGTGCCAGCAGCCAAGCCACAGCGGGACCCCGCGAGCAGTACTTC
TRBJ2-5 - TRBV19 few CASSPSGSETQYF TGTGCCAGTAGCCCTAGTGGGTCGGAGACCCAGTACTTC
TRBJ2-5 TRBD1 TRBV7-9 - CASSRGSGGEETQYF TGTGCCAGCAGCCGAGGGTCAGGGGGCGAAGAGACCCAGTACTTC
TRBJ2-5 - TRBV9 - CASSGLGQETQYF TGTGCCAGCAGCGGGCTAGGTCAAGAGACCCAGTACTTC
TRBJ2-4 - TRBV5-6 - CASSLARGNIQYF TGTGCCAGCAGCTTGGCTAGGGGCAACATTCAGTACTTC
TRBJ2-3 TRBD2 TRBV9 - CASSPAGGVDTQYF TGTGCCAGCAGCCCAGCGGGGGGGGTAGATACGCAGTATTTT
TRBJ2-5 - TRBV2 - CASSEASMRETQYF TGTGCCAGCAGTGAAGCCTCGATGAGGGAGACCCAGTACTTC
TRBJ1-5 - TRBV7-8 few CASSLARTGMGNQPQHF TGTGCCAGCAGCTTAGCCAGGACGGGGATGGGCAATCAGCCCCAGCATTTT
TRBJ2-2 TRBD2 TRBV9 - CASSFSGSGTGELFF TGTGCCAGCAGCTTCAGCGGGAGCGGCACCGGGGAGCTGTTTTTT
TRBJ2-7 TRBD2 TRBV5-4 many CASSAASGGPYEQYF TGTGCCAGCAGCGCTGCTAGCGGAGGCCCCTACGAGCAGTACTTC